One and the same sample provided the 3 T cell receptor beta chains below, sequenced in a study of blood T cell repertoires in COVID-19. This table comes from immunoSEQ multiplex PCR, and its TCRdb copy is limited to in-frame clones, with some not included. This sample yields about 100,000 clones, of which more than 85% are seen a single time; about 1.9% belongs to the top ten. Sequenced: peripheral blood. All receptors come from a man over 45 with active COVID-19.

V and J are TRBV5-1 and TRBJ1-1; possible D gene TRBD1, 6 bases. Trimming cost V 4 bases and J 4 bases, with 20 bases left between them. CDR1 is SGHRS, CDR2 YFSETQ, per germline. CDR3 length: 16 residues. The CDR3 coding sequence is TGCGCCAGCAGCGAAGGACATGCGGGGGCGTTCACTGAAGCTTTCTTT. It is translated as CASSEGHAGAFTEAFF.

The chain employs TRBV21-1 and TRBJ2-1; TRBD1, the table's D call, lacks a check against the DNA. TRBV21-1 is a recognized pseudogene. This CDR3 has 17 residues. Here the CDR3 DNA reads TGTGCCAGCAGCCTCCCCGGGACAGGGGGAATCTACAATGAGCAGTTCTTC. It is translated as CASSLPGTGGIYNEQFF.

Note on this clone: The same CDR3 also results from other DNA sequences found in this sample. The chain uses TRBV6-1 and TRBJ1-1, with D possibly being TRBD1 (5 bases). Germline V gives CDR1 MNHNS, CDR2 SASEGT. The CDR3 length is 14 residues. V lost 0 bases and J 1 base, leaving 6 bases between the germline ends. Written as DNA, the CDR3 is TGTGCCAGCAGTGAAGCGGGGGGGAACACTGAAGCTTTCTTT. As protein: CASSEAGGNTEAFF.